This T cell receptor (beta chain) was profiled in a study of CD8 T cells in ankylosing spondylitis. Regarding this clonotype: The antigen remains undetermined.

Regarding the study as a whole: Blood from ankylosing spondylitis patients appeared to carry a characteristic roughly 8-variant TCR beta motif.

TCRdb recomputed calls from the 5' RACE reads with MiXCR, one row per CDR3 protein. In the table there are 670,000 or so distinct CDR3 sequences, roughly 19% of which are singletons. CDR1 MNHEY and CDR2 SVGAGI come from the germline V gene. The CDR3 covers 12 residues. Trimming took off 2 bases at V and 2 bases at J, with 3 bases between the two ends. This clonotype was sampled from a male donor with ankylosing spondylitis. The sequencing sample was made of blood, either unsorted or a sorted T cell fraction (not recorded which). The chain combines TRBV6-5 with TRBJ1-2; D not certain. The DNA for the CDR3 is TGTGCCAGCAGTTACGACAACTATGGCTACACCTTC. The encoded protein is CASSYDNYGYTF.